This is a list of T cell receptor beta chains from one sample in a study of blood T cell repertoires in COVID-19. Assay used: immunoSEQ multiplex PCR; TCRdb lists only in-frame clones, some missing. Of 150,000 to 200,000 clones listed, roughly four fifths are singletons. The sequenced sample consisted of PBMCs or T cells enriched from blood (not recorded which). These receptors originate from a man aged 35-49 years who had recovered from COVID-19. Both conserved end residues are trimmed from each CDR3.

j_gene,v_gene,CDR3aa
TRBJ1-1,TRBV7-9,ASRSLSVAAEAF
TRBJ1-1,TRBV9,ASSTHPGDAEAF
TRBJ2-3,TRBV7-2,ASRKGADTQY
TRBJ2-2,TRBV27,ASSLANTGELF
TRBJ2-3,TRBV6-2/TRBV6-3,ASSYGGTSGGSTDTQY
TRBJ1-2,TRBV10-2,ASSGTGGNGYT
TRBJ1-1,TRBV4-1,ASSRGDRGMNTEAF
TRBJ2-1,TRBV11-3,ASSLGLVRGEQF
TRBJ1-2,TRBV28,ASSLPGTGGSIYGYT
TRBJ2-1,TRBV5-8,ASSFGDRGMRDEQF
TRBJ1-1,TRBV7-2,ASSLVAQQAF
TRBJ1-1,TRBV25-1,ASSFSRTEAF
TRBJ1-5,TRBV6-5,ATVGVAGDQPQH
TRBJ2-1,TRBV28,ASSLRDSANNEQF
TRBJ2-7,TRBV7-2,ASSPLGTGEGEQY
TRBJ2-1,TRBV7-8,ASSLAIDSSAYNEQF
TRBJ2-1,TRBV6-5,ASTGLALSEQF
TRBJ2-7,TRBV2,ASSSRASRGGEQY
TRBJ1-1,TRBV19,ASSIEGVKTEAF
TRBJ1-4,TRBV7-9,ASIKQGTEKLF
TRBJ1-1,TRBV23-1,ASSFYTGQGVEAF
TRBJ1-1,TRBV5-1,ASRPEVSTEAF
TRBJ2-1,TRBV20-1,SASSGGSYNEQF
TRBJ1-1,TRBV5-1,ASSLAAGAGNTEAF
TRBJ2-1,TRBV5-1,ASRHSEVGGNEQF
TRBJ2-5,TRBV4-3,ASRGRGETQY
TRBJ1-4,TRBV24-1,ATSDGGLGEKLF
TRBJ1-1,TRBV3-1/TRBV3-2,ASSQGGANTEAF
TRBJ2-3,TRBV7-8,ASSGGSSRPSTDTQY
TRBJ2-1,TRBV3-1/TRBV3-2,ASSQDGSGRWNEQF
TRBJ1-4,TRBV7-9,ASSSTRTGAGEKLF
TRBJ2-3,TRBV19,ASSIPSTDTQY
TRBJ2-7,TRBV28,ASNTPGQGGYEQY
TRBJ2-7,TRBV28,ASRPTGAYEQY
TRBJ1-6,TRBV6-4,ASSDIGGSPLH
TRBJ2-3,TRBV11-2,ASSFLQGLTDTQY
TRBJ1-5,TRBV6-2/TRBV6-3,ASSYQPDRADQPQH
TRBJ1-2,TRBV18,ASSSQGQGDGYT
TRBJ2-7,TRBV15,ATSRARQGTLEQY
TRBJ2-1,TRBV4-1,ASSPGQGASYNEQF
TRBJ1-5,TRBV30,AWSVPGPVAQH
TRBJ1-6,TRBV18,ASSPDRNSPLH